This T cell receptor beta chain was recovered during a study of blood T cells in healthy people across ages. Regarding the study as a whole: Diversity estimates drawn from one million T cells were deemed underestimates.

Note on this clonotype: The antigen is not known.

V trimming: 4 bases; J trimming: 14 bases; junction bases outside the gene matches: 18. Germline CDR1 SGHTA, CDR2 FQGNSA. This CDR3 is 16 amino acids long. Using a J-beta primer mix together with a sample-barcoded 5' primer, a second PCR was run for about 6 to 11 cycles. TCRdb passed the 5' RACE reads through MiXCR, listing each CDR3 protein once. The sample yields hundreds of thousands of distinct CDR3 sequences, under 35% seen once. The rearrangement uses TRBV7-2 and TRBJ2-3, with 10 bases aligning to TRBD1. The clonotype was recovered from a woman of 80 years or more in good health. Sequenced material: blood. In DNA, the CDR3 is TGTGCCAGCAGCTCAGGGACAGGGGCTAATGATGGAAAACTGTATTTT. Residues: CASSSGTGANDGKLYF.